This TCR beta chain comes out of a study of blood T cells in healthy people across ages. Findings and limits, study-wide: Long-lived donors exceeded aged donors in naive CD4+ cells and diversity.

Using a J-beta primer mix together with a sample-barcoded 5' primer, a second PCR was run for roughly 7 to 11 cycles. Tagging of each cDNA molecule was performed by a template-switch adaptor with 12 random nucleotides. TCRdb used MiXCR to reprocess the 5' RACE reads, holding one entry per CDR3 protein. The data hold 600,000 to 1,000,000 distinct CDR3 sequences, with around 25% observed a single time. As concerns this clonotype: Antigen specificity is unknown. A junction boundary mismatches the germline segment, possibly from a read error.

The CDR3 totals 16 residues. The germline CDR1 and CDR2 sequences are LGHDT and YNNKEL (reference sequence). These same records also appear under a second study, on T cells of mothers and their children. That study adds: Three healthy Caucasian mothers, along with their six children, were the donors. The TCR beta CDR3 read count exceeded 9.5 million for each mother and was several million for each child.

The chain uses TRBV3-1 and TRBJ2-5; 14 nucleotides align to TRBD2. Gene TRBJ2-7 matches the end of the DNA better, so the J call may be wrong. Material: blood. This TCR derives from a boy aged 5 to 17 in good health. CDR3 bases: TGTGCCAGCGGCCAGGTCGGACTAGCGGGAGGATACGAGCAGTACTTC. Translated, it gives CASGQVGLAGGYEQYF.